These T cell receptor beta chains were read from a single sample in a study of OX40 agonist ivuxolimab in advanced cancers. Generated by immunoSEQ multiplex PCR, the TCRdb table keeps only in-frame clones and is missing some. The table records about 73,000 clones, 75% to 95% of them present only once. This sample comprised CD4+ or CD8+ T cells sorted from blood, obtained in a trial of the OX40 agonist ivuxolimab. The receptors were gathered from an adult with an advanced solid tumor such as melanoma, head and neck, liver or kidney cancer. Both conserved end residues are part of each CDR3. The D gene is left open where the match is weak. Only part of the rows carry a size: once, few, many, or a class if the clone is expanded.

V gene	clone size	J gene	D gene	CDR3 DNA	CDR3 protein
TRBV19	few	TRBJ1-5	NA	TGTGCCAGTAGTATAGCGGACAATCAGCCCCAGCATTTT	CASSIADNQPQHF
TRBV7-2	NA	TRBJ2-7	TRBD2	TGTGCCAGCAGCTTCTCTAGCGGGGTAACCTACGAGCAGTACTTC	CASSFSSGVTYEQYF
TRBV15	NA	TRBJ2-3	NA	TGTGCCACCAGCAGAGGTGGTCAGGGGCTCACAGATACGCAGTATTTT	CATSRGGQGLTDTQYF
TRBV30	NA	TRBJ2-7	NA	TGTGCCTGGAGTGTGGTAGGGGCTCCACCCTACGAGCAGTACTTC	CAWSVVGAPPYEQYF
TRBV10-3	NA	TRBJ2-1	NA	TGTGCCATCAGTGGCAGGCGATCAGAATCCTACAATGAGCAGTTCTTC	CAISGRRSESYNEQFF
TRBV6-1	NA	TRBJ2-1	NA	TGTGCCAGCAGTGGGAGGACTACCACGGGGAACAATGAGCAGTTCTTC	CASSGRTTTGNNEQFF
TRBV5-1	NA	TRBJ1-1	NA	TGCGCCAGCAGCTTGCCCCAGAACACTGAAGCTTTCTTT	CASSLPQNTEAFF
TRBV29-1	NA	TRBJ2-7	TRBD1	TGCAGCGCCGCCGGGACAGGGTCTTGGGAGCAGTACTTC	CSAAGTGSWEQYF
TRBV7-2	NA	TRBJ2-1	TRBD1	TGTGCCAGCAGCCGGACAGGGAGAGACAATGAGCAGTTCTTC	CASSRTGRDNEQFF
TRBV6-5	NA	TRBJ2-4	NA	TGTGCCAGCAGTTACGGCAGGGGCGTAGCCAAAAACATTCAGTACTTC	CASSYGRGVAKNIQYF
TRBV5-8	NA	TRBJ1-1	TRBD1	TGTGCCAGCAGCTGGGACAGGGAAGGCGGTGAAGCTTTCTTT	CASSWDREGGEAFF
TRBV23-1	NA	TRBJ2-3	TRBD1	TGCGCCAGCAGTCGGATTGGAACAGGGGAAGGGGGCACAGATACGCAGTATTTT	CASSRIGTGEGGTDTQYF
TRBV23-1	once	TRBJ1-2	NA	TGCGCCAGGGGGGGGGACTATGGCTACACCTTC	CARGGDYGYTF
TRBV19	NA	TRBJ2-5	TRBD1	TGTGCCAGTCGTGGCGACAGGGCCCAAGAGACCCAGTACTTC	CASRGDRAQETQYF
TRBV5-1	NA	TRBJ1-2	TRBD1	TGCGCCAGCAGCTACGACGGGACAGGGCACTATGGCTACACCTTC	CASSYDGTGHYGYTF
TRBV4-1	once	TRBJ2-7	NA	TGCGCCAGCAGCCAAGGGGCGGGTCGCTACGAGCAGTACTTC	CASSQGAGRYEQYF
TRBV7-3	NA	TRBJ2-7	TRBD2	TGTGCCAGCAGCCCTAGCGGATCCTCCTACGAGCAGTACTTC	CASSPSGSSYEQYF
TRBV29-1	few	TRBJ1-5	NA	TGCAGCGTTGGACAAGGTCAGCCCCAGCATTTT	CSVGQGQPQHF
TRBV5-1	NA	TRBJ1-4	TRBD1	TGCGCCAGCAGCTTTAGGGGGACAGCAACTAATGAAAAACTGTTTTTT	CASSFRGTATNEKLFF
TRBV11-2	NA	TRBJ2-7	TRBD1	TGTGCCAGCAGCGCGGACAGGGGTGGCGAGCAGTACTTC	CASSADRGGEQYF
TRBV5-1	NA	TRBJ2-7	TRBD1	TGCGCCAGCAGCTACAGGGGTGCTCGGGAGCAGTACTTC	CASSYRGAREQYF
TRBV27	few	TRBJ1-6	TRBD1	TGTGCCAGCAGCCGGAGAGGGACAGCATTTAATTCACCCCTCCACTTT	CASSRRGTAFNSPLHF
TRBV7-9	NA	TRBJ2-3	NA	TGTGCCAGCAGGCAAACAGGGCCAGATACGCAGTATTTT	CASRQTGPDTQYF
TRBV19	NA	TRBJ1-2	TRBD1	TGTGCCAGTAGTTTTGGACAGGGGAGGTCCTATGGCTACACCTTC	CASSFGQGRSYGYTF
TRBV15	NA	TRBJ1-5	NA	TGTGCCACCAGCAGAGATCGCAATCAGCCCCAGCATTTT	CATSRDRNQPQHF
TRBV11-3	NA	TRBJ2-5	NA	TGTGCCAGCAGCTTAGGATGGGACTTCCAAGAGACCCAGTACTTC	CASSLGWDFQETQYF
TRBV28	few	TRBJ2-1	TRBD2	TGTGCCAGCAGCGTAGCGGGAAAGGAGTACAATGAGCAGTTCTTC	CASSVAGKEYNEQFF
TRBV27	NA	TRBJ2-1	NA	TGTGCCAGCAGATGGGGAAATGAGCAGTTCTTC	CASRWGNEQFF
TRBV29-1	NA	TRBJ2-3	TRBD2	TGCAGCGTCTCCCCTAGCGGGACCAGCACAGATACGCAGTATTTT	CSVSPSGTSTDTQYF
TRBV19	once	TRBJ2-5	NA	TGTGCCAGTAAGGGAGGGGGAGGGCCGGGAGAGACCCAGTACTTC	CASKGGGGPGETQYF
TRBV29-1	NA	TRBJ2-7	NA	TGCAGCGTCGAGGTTGGGGCCGAGCAGTACTTC	CSVEVGAEQYF
TRBV6-1	NA	TRBJ1-5	NA	TGTGCCAGCAGTGGGGGGGGGAGCAATCAGCCCCAGCATTTT	CASSGGGSNQPQHF
TRBV5-4	NA	TRBJ1-2	NA	TGTGCCAGCAGCTTGGGAAGCTATGGCTACACCTTC	CASSLGSYGYTF
TRBV19	NA	TRBJ2-1	NA	TGTGCCAGTAGTAATCTAGGGGGGATTGAGCAGTTCTTC	CASSNLGGIEQFF
TRBV19	NA	TRBJ2-4	NA	TGTGCCAGTAGTATAAGAGGGCGCGCCAAAAACATTCAGTACTTC	CASSIRGRAKNIQYF